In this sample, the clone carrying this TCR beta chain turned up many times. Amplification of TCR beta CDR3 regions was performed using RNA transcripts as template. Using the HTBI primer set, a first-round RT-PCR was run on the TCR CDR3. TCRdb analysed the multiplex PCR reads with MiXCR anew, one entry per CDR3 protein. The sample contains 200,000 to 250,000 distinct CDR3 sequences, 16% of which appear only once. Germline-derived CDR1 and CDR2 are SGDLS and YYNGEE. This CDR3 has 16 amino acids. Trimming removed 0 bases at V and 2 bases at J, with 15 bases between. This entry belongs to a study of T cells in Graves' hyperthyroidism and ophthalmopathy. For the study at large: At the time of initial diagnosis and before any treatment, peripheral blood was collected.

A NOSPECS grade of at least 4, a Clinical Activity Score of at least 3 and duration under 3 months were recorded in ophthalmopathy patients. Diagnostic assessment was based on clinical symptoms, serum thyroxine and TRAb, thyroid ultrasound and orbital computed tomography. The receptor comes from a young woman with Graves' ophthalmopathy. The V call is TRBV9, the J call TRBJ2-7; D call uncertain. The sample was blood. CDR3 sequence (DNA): TGTGCCAGCAGCGTAGAGGGCAGCCCTCTCCCCTACGAGCAGTACTTC. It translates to CASSVEGSPLPYEQYF.